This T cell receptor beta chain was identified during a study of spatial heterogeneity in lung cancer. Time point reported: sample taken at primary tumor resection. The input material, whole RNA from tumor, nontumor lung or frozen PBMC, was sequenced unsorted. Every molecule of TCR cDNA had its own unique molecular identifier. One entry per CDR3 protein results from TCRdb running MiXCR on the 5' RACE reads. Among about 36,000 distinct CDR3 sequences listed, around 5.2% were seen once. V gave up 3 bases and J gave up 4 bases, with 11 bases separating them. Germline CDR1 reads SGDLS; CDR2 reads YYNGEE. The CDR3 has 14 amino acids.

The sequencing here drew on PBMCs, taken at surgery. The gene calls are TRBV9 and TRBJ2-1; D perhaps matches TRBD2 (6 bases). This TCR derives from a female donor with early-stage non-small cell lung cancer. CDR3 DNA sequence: TGTGCCAGCAGCGACGGGACTTCTTACAATGAGCAGTTCTTC. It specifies CASSDGTSYNEQFF.